What follows describes a single T cell receptor beta chain. Method: immunoSEQ multiplex PCR; TCRdb's copy keeps in-frame clones and lacks some. The profile shows about 9,300 clones, 27% of them singletons. Germline V lookup: CDR1 SQVTM, CDR2 ANQGSEA. The CDR3 sequence is 13 residues long. Trimming cost V 7 bases and J 5 bases; bases outside gene matches: 7. This sample is drawn from a study of sequential checkpoint blockade in melanoma. Study-wide context: First-line arms were nivolumab then ipilimumab, or the reverse, randomized 1:1. DNA from about a hundred pretreatment tumor samples underwent TCRβ immunosequencing. After nivolumab or ipilimumab alone, around 24 patients had week-13 rebiopsies.

Described treatment: randomized to nivolumab then ipilimumab (arm A) or the reverse (arm B). The chain is built from TRBV29-1 and TRBJ2-7; 11 bases are a match to TRBD1. The sequence derives from a human donor with melanoma. Sequenced here: tumor tissue (inferred from file names), sampled from a patient given nivolumab and ipilimumab in sequence. The CDR3 loop is CSAPGQGEHEQYF. The CDR3 DNA sequence: TGCAGCGCTCCGGGACAGGGGGAACACGAGCAGTACTTC.